The 5 T cell receptor beta chains in this list originate from one sample, sequenced in a study of blood T cell repertoires in COVID-19. The repertoire was sequenced with immunoSEQ multiplex PCR; TCRdb's copy has only in-frame clones and lacks some. This sample has under 150,000 clones; roughly 80% occur once, and the top ten carry 6.2%. Sequenced sample: PBMCs or T cells enriched from blood (not recorded which). Every receptor here comes from a woman between 35 and 50 years old who had recovered from COVID-19.

The J gene is TRBJ2-3, the V gene TRBV11-1; 7 nucleotides line up with TRBD1. The CDR3 covers 15 residues. J gave up 13 bases and V 0 bases, and 13 bases lay outside the gene matches. Germline loops: CDR1 SGHAT, CDR2 FQDESV (reference sequence). CDR3 region: CASSLAGDSSRKKYF. The DNA for the CDR3 is TGTGCCAGCAGCTTAGCAGGGGACAGTTCCCGAAAAAAGTATTTT.

This sequence joins TRBV11-2 and TRBJ2-1; possible D gene TRBD2, 5 bases. Per germline, CDR1 SGHAT and CDR2 FQNNGV. This CDR3 has 15 residues. Trimming pared 3 bases from V and 5 bases from J, leaving 14 bases between. This CDR3 is CASSFRGRFDNEQFF. The CDR3 nucleotides are TGTGCCAGCAGCTTCCGAGGGCGATTCGACAATGAGCAGTTCTTC.

V is TRBV21-1 and J is TRBJ1-4; the D call in the table, TRBD1, was not verified against the DNA. TRBV21-1 is a listed pseudogene. The CDR3 totals 16 residues. CDR3: CASSDVGKGDNEKLFF. The DNA for the CDR3 is TGTGCCAGCAGCGACGTGGGGAAAGGGGATAATGAAAAACTGTTTTTT.

The chain couples TRBV2 to TRBJ2-7, with a possible D match to TRBD2 (6 bases). This CDR3 region has 14 residues. Trimming cost V 7 bases and J 1 base, with 14 bases left between them. Germline V gives CDR1 SNHLY, CDR2 FYNNEI. The CDR3 nucleotides are TGTGCCAGCATCCGGGGGTGGGAGTCCTACGAGCAGTACTTC. It yields the protein CASIRGWESYEQYF. Together with reference TRBV2 and TRBJ2-7, the CDR3 gives the full variable domain: EPEVTQTPSHQVTQMGQEVILRCVPISNHLYFYWYRQILGQKVEFLVSFYNNEISEKSEIFDDQFSVERPDGSNFTLKIRSTKLEDSAMYFCASIRGWESYEQYFGPGTRLTVT.

V is TRBV5-6 and J is TRBJ2-1; 14 bases fit TRBD2. V gave up 2 bases and J gave up 7 bases; unmatched junction bases: 5. CDR3 length: 16 amino acids. Germline V CDR1 and CDR2: SGHDT, YYEEEE. CDR3: CASSLGTSGRWNEQFF. Here the CDR3 DNA reads TGTGCCAGCAGCTTAGGGACTAGCGGGAGATGGAATGAGCAGTTCTTC. Together with reference TRBV5-6 and TRBJ2-1, the CDR3 gives the full variable domain: DAGVTQSPTHLIKTRGQQVTLRCSPKSGHDTVSWYQQALGQGPQFIFQYYEEEERQRGNFPDRFSGHQFPNYSSELNVNALLLGDSALYLCASSLGTSGRWNEQFFGPGTRLTVL.